This T cell receptor beta chain was observed in a study of blood T cell repertoires in COVID-19. V shed 3 bases and J shed 4 bases, with 9 bases lying between them. Germline CDR1 reads SNHLY; CDR2 reads FYNNEI. CDR3 length: 13 residues. This clone was counted once. The assay was immunoSEQ multiplex PCR, and TCRdb's table has in-frame clones only and misses some. Of about 120,000 clones listed, 70% to 85% were seen once; the top ten hold about 4.2%. The TCR was taken from an older woman with acute or convalescent COVID-19. V and J are TRBV2 and TRBJ1-2, with D unresolved. The specimen was peripheral blood. This chain's CDR3 is CASSDLEVYGYTF. The CDR3 DNA reads as TGTGCCAGCAGTGATCTCGAGGTCTATGGCTACACCTTC.